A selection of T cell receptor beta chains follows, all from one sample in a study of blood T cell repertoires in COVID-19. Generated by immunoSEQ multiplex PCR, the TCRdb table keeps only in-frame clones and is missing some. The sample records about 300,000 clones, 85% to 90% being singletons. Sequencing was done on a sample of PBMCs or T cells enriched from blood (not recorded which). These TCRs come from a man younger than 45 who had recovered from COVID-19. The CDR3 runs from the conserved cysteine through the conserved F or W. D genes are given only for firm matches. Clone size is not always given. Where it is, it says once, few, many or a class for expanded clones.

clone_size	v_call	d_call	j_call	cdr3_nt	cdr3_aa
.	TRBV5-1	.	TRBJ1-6	TGCGCCAGCAGAGGAGCAGCCCGGGGAATTTCACCCCTCCACTTT	CASRGAARGISPLHF
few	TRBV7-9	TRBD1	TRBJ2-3	TGTGCCAGCAGGGACAGGATGCGCACAGATACGCAGTATTTT	CASRDRMRTDTQYF
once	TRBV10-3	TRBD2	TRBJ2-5	TGTGCCATCAGTGGGACTAGCGGGGGGGGTGCGGAGACCCAGTACTTC	CAISGTSGGGAETQYF
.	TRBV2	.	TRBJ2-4	TGTGCCAGCAGTCCCCGACAGATAGCCAAAAACATTCAGTACTTC	CASSPRQIAKNIQYF
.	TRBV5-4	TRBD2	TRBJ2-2	TGTGCCAGCAGCCCGGGACTAGCGGGGGGGTTAGGCCCGGAGCTGTTTTTT	CASSPGLAGGLGPELFF
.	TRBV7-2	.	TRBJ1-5	TGTGCCAGCAGCTGGGGAGGGAGCAATCAGCCCCAGCATTTT	CASSWGGSNQPQHF
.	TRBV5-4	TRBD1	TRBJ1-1	TGTGCCAGCAGCTTGACGGGACAGGGTGAAGCTTTCTTT	CASSLTGQGEAFF
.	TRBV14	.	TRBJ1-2	TGTGCCAGCAGCCTCACAGGGAGTGACTATGGCTACACCTTC	CASSLTGSDYGYTF
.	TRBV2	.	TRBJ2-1	TGTGCCAGCGTGGGCGAACCCTCCTACAATGAGCAGTTCTTC	CASVGEPSYNEQFF
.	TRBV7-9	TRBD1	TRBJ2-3	TGTGCCAGCAGCCCGCAACTGACAGGGGGCACAGATACGCAGTATTTT	CASSPQLTGGTDTQYF
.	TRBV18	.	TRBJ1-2	TGTGCCAGCTCACCCGGCAGGGACTATGGCTACACCTTC	CASSPGRDYGYTF
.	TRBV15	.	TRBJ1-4	TGTGCCACCAGCAGAGTGCCGGGGAGGGAAAAACTGTTTTTT	CATSRVPGREKLFF
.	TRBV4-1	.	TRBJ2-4	TGCGCCAGCAGCCAAGATGTGGCTAGCTTAGCCAAAAACATTCAGTACTTC	CASSQDVASLAKNIQYF
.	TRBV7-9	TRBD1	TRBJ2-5	TGTGCCAGCAGCTCCGGGACAGGGGAACAAGAGACCCAGTACTTC	CASSSGTGEQETQYF
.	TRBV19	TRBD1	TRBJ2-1	TGTGCCAGTAGTAACCGGGACAGGGGGCTGGATGAGCAGTTCTTC	CASSNRDRGLDEQFF
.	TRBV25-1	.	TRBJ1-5	TGTGCCAGCAGTGGTATGGGCGACAATCAGCCCCAGCATTTT	CASSGMGDNQPQHF
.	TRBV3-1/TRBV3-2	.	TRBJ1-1	TGTGCCAGCAGCCAATCCTCTGGGCGGGGACCAAGACCTAACACTGAAGCTTTCTTT	CASSQSSGRGPRPNTEAFF
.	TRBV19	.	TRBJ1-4	TGTGCCAGTAGGACAGTCGCAACTAATGAAAAACTGTTTTTT	CASRTVATNEKLFF
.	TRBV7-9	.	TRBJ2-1	TGTGCCAGCAGCTTAACGAAACAGATTCTTTACAATGAGCAGTTCTTC	CASSLTKQILYNEQFF
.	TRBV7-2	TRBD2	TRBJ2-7	TGTGCCAGCAGCTCGCTTGCGGGAGGATCCTACGAGCAGTACTTC	CASSSLAGGSYEQYF
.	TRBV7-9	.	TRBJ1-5	TGTGCCAGCAGCTCCCTAGAGCATCAGCCCCAGCATTTT	CASSSLEHQPQHF
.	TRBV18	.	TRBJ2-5	TGTGCCAGCTCACCACAGACGGGATCGGAGACCCAGTACTTC	CASSPQTGSETQYF
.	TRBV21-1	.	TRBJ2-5	TGTGCCAGCAGCAAAGACTCGGGACCCGGGGGGACCCAGTACTTC	CASSKDSGPGGTQYF